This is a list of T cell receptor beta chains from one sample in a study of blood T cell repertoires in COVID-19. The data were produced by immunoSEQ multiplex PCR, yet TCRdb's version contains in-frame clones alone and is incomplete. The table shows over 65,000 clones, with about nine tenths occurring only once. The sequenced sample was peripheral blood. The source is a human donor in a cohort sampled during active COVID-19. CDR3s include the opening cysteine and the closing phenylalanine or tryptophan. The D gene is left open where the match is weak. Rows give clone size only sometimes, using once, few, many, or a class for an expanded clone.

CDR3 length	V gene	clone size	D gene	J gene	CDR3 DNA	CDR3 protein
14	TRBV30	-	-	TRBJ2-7	TGTGCCTGGAGTACTACAGGGCCCTCCTACGAGCAGTACTTC	CAWSTTGPSYEQYF
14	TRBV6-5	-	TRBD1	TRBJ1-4	TGTGCCAGCAGGCCGGGACAGGGAGCTGAAAAACTGTTTTTT	CASRPGQGAEKLFF
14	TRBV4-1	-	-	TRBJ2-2	TGCGCCAGCAGCCAATACAAGAACACCGGGGAGCTGTTTTTT	CASSQYKNTGELFF
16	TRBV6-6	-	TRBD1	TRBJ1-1	TGTGCCAGCAGTCCGGGACAGGGGAAAGCTGGCACTGAAGCTTTCTTT	CASSPGQGKAGTEAFF
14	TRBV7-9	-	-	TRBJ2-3	TGTGCCAGCAGCTTACAGGGAAGCACAGATACGCAGTATTTT	CASSLQGSTDTQYF
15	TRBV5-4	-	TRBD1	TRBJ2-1	TGTGCCAGCAGCTCCGGGACAGGGGGCTACAATGAGCAGTTCTTC	CASSSGTGGYNEQFF
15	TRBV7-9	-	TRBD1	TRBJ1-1	TGTGCCAGCAGCCGAACAGGGGGAGGCGACACTGAAGCTTTCTTT	CASSRTGGGDTEAFF
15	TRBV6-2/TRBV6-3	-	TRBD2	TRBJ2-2	TGTGCCAGCAGTTACGGGACTAGCAACACCGGGGAGCTGTTTTTT	CASSYGTSNTGELFF
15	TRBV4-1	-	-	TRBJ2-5	TGCGCCAGCAGCCAAGAAGGGGGAGGGATGGGGACCCAGTACTTC	CASSQEGGGMGTQYF
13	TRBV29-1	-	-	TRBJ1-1	TGCAGCGTTGAGGGACAACTGAACACTGAAGCTTTCTTT	CSVEGQLNTEAFF
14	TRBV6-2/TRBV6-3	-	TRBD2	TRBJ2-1	TGTGCCAGCAGTGCAGCGGGAGACCTCTATGAGCAGTTCTTC	CASSAAGDLYEQFF
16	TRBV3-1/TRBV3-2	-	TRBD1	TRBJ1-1	TGTGCCAGCAGCCCTCGTTCGACAGGGTGGAAACCTGAAGCTTTCTTT	CASSPRSTGWKPEAFF
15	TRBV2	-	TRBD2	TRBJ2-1	TGTGCCAGCAGCGTAGCGGGAGGTGGGTACAATGAGCAGTTCTTC	CASSVAGGGYNEQFF
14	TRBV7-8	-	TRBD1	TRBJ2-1	TGTGCCAGCATTTCAGGACAGGGGATCAATGAGCAGTTCTTC	CASISGQGINEQFF
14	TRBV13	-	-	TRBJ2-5	TGTGCCAGCAGCTTAGGCCAGGGGCTCCAGACCCAGTACTTC	CASSLGQGLQTQYF
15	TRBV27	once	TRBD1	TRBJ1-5	TGTGCCAGCAGTTTAGGGTCAGGGGGAGGACAGCCCCAGCATTTT	CASSLGSGGGQPQHF
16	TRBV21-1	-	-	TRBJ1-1	TGTGCCAGCAGCCGACCCGAAAAGGGGGGGAAGACTGAAGCTTTCTTT	CASSRPEKGGKTEAFF
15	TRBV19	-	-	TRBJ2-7	TGTGCCAGTAGTATCAGGCTCGCAGGATTCTACGAGCAGTACTTC	CASSIRLAGFYEQYF
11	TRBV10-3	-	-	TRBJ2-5	TGTGCCATCGGGCTACAAGAGACCCAGTACTTC	CAIGLQETQYF
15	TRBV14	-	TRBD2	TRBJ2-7	TGTGCCAGCAGCCCAGCTAGCGGGAGAAAGGCCGAGCAGTACTTC	CASSPASGRKAEQYF
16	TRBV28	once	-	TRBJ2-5	TGTGCCAGCAGTTTAGGGGGTATGGGGGGCCAAGAGACCCAGTACTTC	CASSLGGMGGQETQYF
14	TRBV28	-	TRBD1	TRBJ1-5	TGTGCCAGCATCGGACAGGGACTCAATCAGCCCCAGCATTTT	CASIGQGLNQPQHF
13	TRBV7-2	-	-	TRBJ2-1	TGTGCCAGCAGCCGAGACGGGGTGGATGAGCAGTTCTTC	CASSRDGVDEQFF
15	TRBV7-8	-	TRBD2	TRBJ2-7	TGTGCCAGCAGCTTCTCCCCCGGGACTAGCGGGGAGCAGTACTTC	CASSFSPGTSGEQYF
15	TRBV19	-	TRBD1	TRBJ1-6	TGTGCCAGTAGGCCGGACAGGGAGACGAATTCACCCCTCCACTTT	CASRPDRETNSPLHF
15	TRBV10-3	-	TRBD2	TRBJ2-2	TGTGCCATCAGACTAGCGGGAACGAACACCGGGGAGCTGTTTTTT	CAIRLAGTNTGELFF
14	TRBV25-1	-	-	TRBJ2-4	TGTGCCAGCAGTGGCACCGCTAGTGGGTACATTCAGTACTTC	CASSGTASGYIQYF
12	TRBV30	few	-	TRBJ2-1	TGTGCCTGGAGTGCCACGGGGTGGGAGCAGTTCTTC	CAWSATGWEQFF
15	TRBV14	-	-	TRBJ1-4	TGTGCCAGCAGCCAAGATTTAGCACCAGGGGAAAAACTGTTTTTT	CASSQDLAPGEKLFF
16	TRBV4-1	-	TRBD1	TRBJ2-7	TGCGCCAGCAGCCAACCTACCCGGGACAGGGTAAACGAGCAGTACTTC	CASSQPTRDRVNEQYF
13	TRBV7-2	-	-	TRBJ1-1	TGTGCCAGCAGCTTAGCGCTAGGGAGGGAAGCTTTCTTT	CASSLALGREAFF
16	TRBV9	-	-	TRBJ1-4	TGTGCCAGCAGCGTAAAGGCGGTCCCAACTAATGAAAAACTGTTTTTT	CASSVKAVPTNEKLFF
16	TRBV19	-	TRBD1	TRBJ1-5	TGTGCCAGTAGCTCAACAGGGGGTAACGGGTATCAGCCCCAGCATTTT	CASSSTGGNGYQPQHF
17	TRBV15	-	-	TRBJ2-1	TGTGCCACCAGCAGAGATGAGGGAGGGGCTCGCAGGGGTGAGCAGTTCTTC	CATSRDEGGARRGEQFF
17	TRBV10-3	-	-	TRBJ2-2	TGTGCCATCAGTGAGTCGAAACCTAGCGTGAACACCGGGGAGCTGTTTTTT	CAISESKPSVNTGELFF
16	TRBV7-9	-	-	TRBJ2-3	TGTGCCAGCAGCTTAATTGGGCTACCAAGCACAGATACGCAGTATTTT	CASSLIGLPSTDTQYF
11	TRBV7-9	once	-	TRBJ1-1	TGTGCCAGCAGCTTAGGCCCGGGGGCTTTCTTT	CASSLGPGAFF
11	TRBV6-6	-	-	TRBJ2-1	TGTGCCAGCAGTGAAACAGGGGAGGTGTTCTTC	CASSETGEVFF
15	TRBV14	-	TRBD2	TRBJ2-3	TGTGCCAGCAGCCTTACGGGGACTAGGGCAGATACGCAGTATTTT	CASSLTGTRADTQYF
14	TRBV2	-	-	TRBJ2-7	TGTGCCAGCAGTGACCTAGCCGAAGCCTACGAGCAGTACTTC	CASSDLAEAYEQYF
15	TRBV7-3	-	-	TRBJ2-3	TGTGCCAGCAGCCAACAAGGACAGAGCACAGATACGCAGTATTTT	CASSQQGQSTDTQYF
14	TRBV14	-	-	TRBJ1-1	TGTGCCAGCAGCCACCCTCCCGAGGACACTGAAGCTTTCTTT	CASSHPPEDTEAFF
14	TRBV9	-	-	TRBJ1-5	TGTGCCAGCAGCGTAGACGAGTTTAGTCAGCCCCAGCATTTT	CASSVDEFSQPQHF
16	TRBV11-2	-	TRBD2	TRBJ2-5	TGTGCCAGCAGCCTGGATAGCGGGAGGGGGGGAGAGACCCAGTACTTC	CASSLDSGRGGETQYF
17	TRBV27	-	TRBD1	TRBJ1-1	TGTGCCAGCAGTTCCCCGACAGGGGCTGGGGTTAACACTGAAGCTTTCTTT	CASSSPTGAGVNTEAFF
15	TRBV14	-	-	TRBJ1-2	TGTGCCAGCAGCCTCGGGACATTAGGTATCTATGGCTACACCTTC	CASSLGTLGIYGYTF
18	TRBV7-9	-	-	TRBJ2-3	TGTGCCAGCAGCTTAAACAGGGCGGCTTCCGGAATCACAGATACGCAGTATTTT	CASSLNRAASGITDTQYF
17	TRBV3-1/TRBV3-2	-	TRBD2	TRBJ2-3	TGTGCCAGCAGCCAGGTTAGACTAGCGGGGGCCACAGATACGCAGTATTTT	CASSQVRLAGATDTQYF
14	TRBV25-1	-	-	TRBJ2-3	TGTGCCAGCTTGGGTATGGTGACACCGGATACGCAGTATTTT	CASLGMVTPDTQYF
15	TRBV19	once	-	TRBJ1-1	TGTGCCAGTAGTATCATCCCCCAGGGGAACACTGAAGCTTTCTTT	CASSIIPQGNTEAFF
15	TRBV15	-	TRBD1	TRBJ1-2	TGTGCCACCAGCAGAGGACTCCGGGACAGCTATGGCTACACCTTC	CATSRGLRDSYGYTF
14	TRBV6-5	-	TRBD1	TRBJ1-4	TGTGCCAGCAGTTCTGACAGGGCCAATGAAAAACTGTTTTTT	CASSSDRANEKLFF
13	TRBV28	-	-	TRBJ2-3	TGTGCCAGCAACTCAGGCGGCACAGATACGCAGTATTTT	CASNSGGTDTQYF
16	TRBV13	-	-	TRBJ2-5	TGTGCCAGCAGCTTAGGCAGGGCCCCGGGCCCCGACACCCAGTACTTC	CASSLGRAPGPDTQYF
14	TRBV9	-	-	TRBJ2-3	TGTGCCAGCAGCGTAGACGGGGTCACAGATACGCAGTATTTT	CASSVDGVTDTQYF